The clone carrying this T cell receptor beta chain was counted only a few times. No antigen is known for it. Germline V lookup: CDR1 SNHLY, CDR2 FYNNEI. V was clipped by 9 bases and J by 3 bases, with 8 bases between them. This CDR3 has 11 residues. These data originate in a study of T-cell memory formation after mild COVID-19. Findings of the study overall: Specificity for SARS-CoV-2 was not confirmed among the second-wave clones peaking on day 37.

TCRdb fed the 5' RACE reads into MiXCR, producing one record per CDR3 protein. The sample includes fewer than 50,000 distinct CDR3 sequences, 7.3% seen only once; the top ten take 1.4% to 1.5%. This chain connects TRBV2 to TRBJ2-5; D unresolved. Sequenced input: PBMCs or a T cell subset sorted from them (not recorded which). The sequence was collected from a man younger than 35 who had mild COVID-19 (a few samples of this study predate the infection). Cell type and time point are not known. CDR3 DNA: TGTGCCAGTCAGCAGGAAGAGACCCAGTACTTC. Translation: CASQQEETQYF.